The clone carrying this TCR beta chain has ten or more counts. Unique molecular identifiers were affixed to single, distinct cDNA molecules. MiXCR, run by TCRdb on the 5' RACE reads, gives a single entry per CDR3 protein. The data contain tens of thousands of distinct CDR3 sequences, 6.2% of them singletons. This entry is derived from a study of early T cells in non-severe SARS-CoV-2 infection. About the research overall: From unsorted whole blood, bulk RNA was sequenced, and the chains remained unpaired.

This receptor was obtained from an adult who was a healthcare worker with PCR-confirmed SARS-CoV-2 infection or an uninfected control (not recorded which). The sequenced material came from whole blood.

The DNA of the CDR3 is TGTGCCAGCAGTTATCGGAATTCACCCCTCCACTTT. This translates into CASSYRNSPLHF. The J gene is TRBJ1-6, the V gene TRBV6-5; D gene uncertain. The V end lost 3 bases, the J end lost 7 bases, and 4 bases lay between the germline ends. Germline V lookup: CDR1 MNHEY, CDR2 SVGAGI. This CDR3 has 12 residues.